This T cell receptor (beta chain) was recorded in a study of cytomegalovirus exposure and HLA in healthy donors. Study observations and caveats: Cytomegalovirus status, reportedly, was diagnosed with high specificity and sensitivity by the classifier. Presence/absence results assume similar sequencing depth per donor, which may not hold.

The PCR employed 60 Vbeta primers together with 13 Jbeta primers. Only in-frame clones appear in the TCRdb table, and some are missing; sequencing was by immunoSEQ multiplex PCR. The sample has about 130,000 clones; more than 70% are singletons. The V and J ends lost 2 bases and 2 bases respectively, with 11 bases between them. CDR1 and CDR2 from the germline V gene are SGDLS and YYNGEE. CDR3 length: 14 residues. In the case of this clone: The antigen is undetermined.

Among the donors, all were healthy bone marrow donors. This clonotype originated in a man in his forties or fifties in good health and CMV-seropositive. The genes are TRBV9 and TRBJ2-7; tentatively, D is TRBD2 (6 bases). Sequenced sample: PBMCs. The CDR3 here is CASSVGTGAYEQYF. Written as DNA, the CDR3 is TGTGCCAGCAGCGTTGGCACGGGAGCCTACGAGCAGTACTTC.